The rows below give T cell receptor beta chains drawn from one sample of a study of post-analysis software for immune sequencing data. Via MiXCR, TCRdb re-called the PCR reads, giving one row per CDR3 protein. Among around 200,000 distinct CDR3 sequences listed, 25% to 35% were seen once. The sequenced sample was blood. The receptors shown here come from a girl aged 2-17 years with multiple sclerosis. CDR3s include the opening cysteine and the closing phenylalanine or tryptophan. The order of the fields is J gene, V gene, CDR3 protein.

J: TRBJ2-3; V: TRBV5-8; CDR3: CASSLELADTGDTQYF
J: TRBJ2-6; V: TRBV29-1; CDR3: CSVEDHPTDSGANVLTF
J: TRBJ2-7; V: TRBV4-1; CDR3: CASSRSLTGTHYEQYF
J: TRBJ2-3; V: TRBV7-7; CDR3: CASSEGLVRTDTQYF
J: TRBJ1-2; V: TRBV4-2; CDR3: CASSQETGGINYGYTF
J: TRBJ2-3; V: TRBV29-1; CDR3: CSGEGGTDTQYF
J: TRBJ2-7; V: TRBV20-1; CDR3: CSALNRGSEQQYF
J: TRBJ2-1; V: TRBV6-2/TRBV6-3; CDR3: CASSILLAGDYSYNEQFF
J: TRBJ2-7; V: TRBV3-1; CDR3: CASSPTSELYEQYF
J: TRBJ1-1; V: TRBV6-2/TRBV6-3; CDR3: CASSLLSNTEAFF
J: TRBJ1-1; V: TRBV28; CDR3: CASSPPPGAEDTEAFF
J: TRBJ2-7; V: TRBV7-9; CDR3: CASSSPGPTYEQYF
J: TRBJ2-6; V: TRBV20-1; CDR3: CSASSGLAGATGANVLTF
J: TRBJ1-5; V: TRBV18; CDR3: CASSRKKPQHF
J: TRBJ2-7; V: TRBV6-1; CDR3: CASFRADYEQYF
J: TRBJ2-5; V: TRBV19; CDR3: CASSLAGTSETQYF
J: TRBJ1-2; V: TRBV28; CDR3: CASRIPTGVYGYTF
J: TRBJ1-2; V: TRBV29-1; CDR3: CSIFTGGDYGYTF
J: TRBJ2-1; V: TRBV7-9; CDR3: CASSLRGSGLYSDPNEQFF
J: TRBJ2-7; V: TRBV10-3; CDR3: CAISDTTSGSSYEQYF
J: TRBJ2-1; V: TRBV20-1; CDR3: CSASGRAGGGQSKDEQFF
J: TRBJ2-1; V: TRBV29-1; CDR3: CSVAHLAGADNEQFF
J: TRBJ1-1; V: TRBV29-1; CDR3: CSVVNPRKNTEAFF
J: TRBJ1-5; V: TRBV28; CDR3: CASSLSDRGLQPQHF
J: TRBJ1-2; V: TRBV11-2; CDR3: CASSTLGQQANYGYTF
J: TRBJ2-3; V: TRBV5-1; CDR3: CASSAGRGWDTDTQYF
J: TRBJ2-1; V: TRBV4-1; CDR3: CASSQGGGRGSSYNKQFF
J: -; V: TRBV6-6; CDR3: CASSFRRDPLRSCEQYF
J: TRBJ2-5; V: TRBV30; CDR3: CAWSMSEGSYQETQYF
J: TRBJ2-4; V: TRBV6-5; CDR3: CASSYSALAKNIQYF
J: TRBJ1-4; V: TRBV20-1; CDR3: CSAVVGGKLFF
J: TRBJ1-2; V: TRBV29-1; CDR3: CSVSGPLLGYTF
J: TRBJ2-1; V: TRBV6-1; CDR3: CASRADSSYNEQFF
J: TRBJ1-3; V: TRBV7-3; CDR3: CASSLTIGAGNTIYF
J: TRBJ2-7; V: TRBV28; CDR3: CATEADSYEQYF
J: TRBJ1-5; V: TRBV12-3/TRBV12-4; CDR3: CASRLTRNQPQHF
J: TRBJ2-7; V: TRBV5-6; CDR3: CASSPSLGFNSNEQYF
J: TRBJ1-2; V: TRBV28; CDR3: CASSRPGLWGYTF
J: TRBJ2-3; V: TRBV20-1; CDR3: CSARLAGGQSTQYF
J: TRBJ2-5; V: TRBV4-2; CDR3: CASSQEGLAERETQYF
J: TRBJ1-1; V: TRBV4-1; CDR3: CASSHPGQGRREAFF
J: TRBJ2-7; V: TRBV2; CDR3: CASSVWQGVVNEQYF
J: TRBJ2-3; V: TRBV2; CDR3: CASSADTQYF
J: TRBJ1-5; V: TRBV7-9; CDR3: CASSLTQGGDQPQHF
J: TRBJ1-1; V: TRBV30; CDR3: CAWKGESTEAFF
J: TRBJ2-7; V: TRBV20-1; CDR3: CSARTGTGRYEQYF
J: TRBJ1-5; V: TRBV19; CDR3: CASSPSGTASNQPQHF
J: TRBJ2-1; V: TRBV20-1; CDR3: CSARVTGTSHNEQFF
J: TRBJ2-7; V: TRBV6-2/TRBV6-3; CDR3: CASEQGHEQYF
J: TRBJ2-2; V: TRBV7-8; CDR3: CASSLPAGGPKAGELFF